This T cell receptor beta chain was obtained from a study of OX40 agonist ivuxolimab in advanced cancers. The overall study: Patients were infused with ivuxolimab every 2 weeks at 0.01 to 10 mg/kg. Eligibility rules accepted prior anti-PD-1, anti-PD-L1 or anti-CTLA-4 therapy, and 30% to 40% had some. Study-level points and caveats: No determination was made of the antigen specificity of the expanded peripheral T cells.

The CDR3 has 13 residues. V dropped 0 bases and J dropped 5 bases, with 7 bases sitting between them. Germline-derived CDR1 and CDR2 are GTSNPN and SVGIG (reference sequence). Measured with immunoSEQ multiplex PCR; TCRdb has only the in-frame clones, and not every one. The sample gives roughly 40,000 clones, about 88% of which show up once; 15% to 20% is in the top ten. With regard to this clone: Its target is not known.

The rearrangement uses TRBV30 and TRBJ2-2; no clear D. This TCR came from an adult with an advanced solid tumor such as melanoma, head and neck, liver or kidney cancer. The material was CD4+ or CD8+ T cells sorted from blood, obtained in a trial of the OX40 agonist ivuxolimab. CDR3 in DNA: TGTGCCTGGAGTGTACATGGAACCGGGGAGCTGTTTTTT. It codes for CAWSVHGTGELFF.